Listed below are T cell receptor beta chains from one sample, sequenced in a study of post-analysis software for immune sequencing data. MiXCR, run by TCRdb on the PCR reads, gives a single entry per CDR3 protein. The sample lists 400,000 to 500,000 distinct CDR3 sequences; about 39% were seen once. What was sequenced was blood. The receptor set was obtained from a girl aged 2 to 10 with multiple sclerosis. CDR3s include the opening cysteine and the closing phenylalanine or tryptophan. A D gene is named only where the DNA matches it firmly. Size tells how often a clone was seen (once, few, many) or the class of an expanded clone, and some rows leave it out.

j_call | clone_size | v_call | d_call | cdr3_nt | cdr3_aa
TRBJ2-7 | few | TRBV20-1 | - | TGCAGTGCTCCCCAAGGTTACGAGCAGTACTTC | CSAPQGYEQYF
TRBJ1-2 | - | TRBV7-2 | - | TGTGCCAGCAGCTTCGACTTTGAAGTGGGCAGGAACTATGGCTACACCTTC | CASSFDFEVGRNYGYTF
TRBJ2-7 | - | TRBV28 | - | TGTGCCAGCACCTTTACCGGGTCGACCTACGAGCAGTACTTC | CASTFTGSTYEQYF
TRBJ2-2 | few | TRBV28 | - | TGTGCCAGCAGTTTAATGCTGGGGGCATGGAACACCGGGGAGCTGTTTTTT | CASSLMLGAWNTGELFF
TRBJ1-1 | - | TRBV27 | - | TGTGCCAGCAGTTTTTCGCCGGGACTCACAAGGGGGGTGGAGGACACTGAAGCTTTCTTT | CASSFSPGLTRGVEDTEAFF
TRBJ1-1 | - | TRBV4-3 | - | TGCGCCAGCAGCCAGTCTCGAGGGTGTTGCGAAGCTTTCTTT | CASSQSRGCCEAFF
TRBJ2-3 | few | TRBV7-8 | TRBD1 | TGTGCCAGCAGCTTACCTCGAACAGGGGGAAGGTCGGATACGCAGTATTTT | CASSLPRTGGRSDTQYF
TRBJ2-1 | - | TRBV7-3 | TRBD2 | TGTGCCAGCAGCGCCGGGACTAGTCTTTACAATGAGCAGTTCTTC | CASSAGTSLYNEQFF
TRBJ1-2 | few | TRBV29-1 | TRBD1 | TGCAGCGTTGAAGGGGACAGGGGGTCCTACACCTTC | CSVEGDRGSYTF
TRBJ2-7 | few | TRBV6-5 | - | TGTGCCAGCAGTTACTCGGGGGGCCCCTACGAGCAGTACTTC | CASSYSGGPYEQYF
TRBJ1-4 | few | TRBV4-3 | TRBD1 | TGCGCCAGCAGCCGAGACCTTGGACAGGGACCTGAAAAACTGTTTTTT | CASSRDLGQGPEKLFF
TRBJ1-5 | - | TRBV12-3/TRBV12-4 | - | TGTGCCAGCAGTTCTCCTAAGCCTTATCAGCCCCAGCATTTT | CASSSPKPYQPQHF
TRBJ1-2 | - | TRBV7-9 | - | TGTGCCAGCAGCTTTTCCTCCCACGGCTACACCTTC | CASSFSSHGYTF
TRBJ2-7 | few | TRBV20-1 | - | TGCAGTGCTACACCCCGGAGCTCCTACGAGCAGTACTTC | CSATPRSSYEQYF
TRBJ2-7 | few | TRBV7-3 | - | TGTGCCAGCAGCTTTGGGAACGACTACGAGCAGTACTTC | CASSFGNDYEQYF
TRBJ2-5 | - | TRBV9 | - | TGTGCCAGCAAGGGCGTCCAAGAGACCCAGTACTTC | CASKGVQETQYF
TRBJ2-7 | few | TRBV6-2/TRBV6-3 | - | TGTGCCAGCAGTTACCGCGACAACTACGAGCAGTACTTC | CASSYRDNYEQYF
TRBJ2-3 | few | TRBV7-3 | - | TGTGCCAGCAGCTTAATTGGCGGCCTAGACACAGATACGCAGTATTTT | CASSLIGGLDTDTQYF
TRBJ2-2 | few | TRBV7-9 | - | TGTGCCAGCAGCCTGGGACGTATCACCGGGGAGCTGTTTTTT | CASSLGRITGELFF
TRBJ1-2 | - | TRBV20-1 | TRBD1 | TGCAGTGCTGGACAGGGGGTTGGCTATGGCTACACCTTC | CSAGQGVGYGYTF
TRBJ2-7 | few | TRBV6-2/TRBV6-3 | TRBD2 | TGTGCCAGCAGCCTTATAGCGGGAGGGCCCCAGACCTACGAGCAGTACTTC | CASSLIAGGPQTYEQYF
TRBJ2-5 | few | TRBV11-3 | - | TGTGCCAGCAGCTTAGGTGTGGGTATGGAGACCCAGTACTTC | CASSLGVGMETQYF
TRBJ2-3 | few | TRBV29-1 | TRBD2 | TGCAGCGTTGAAGGCGGACTAGCGGGAGTGTTAGCAGATACGCAGTATTTT | CSVEGGLAGVLADTQYF
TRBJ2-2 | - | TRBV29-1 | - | TGCAGCGTCGGTGGGACATCTAACACCGGGGAGCTGTTTTTT | CSVGGTSNTGELFF
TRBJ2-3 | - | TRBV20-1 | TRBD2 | TGCAGTGCTGTTCAGCGGGGGGGCCTGACAGATACGCAGTATTTT | CSAVQRGGLTDTQYF
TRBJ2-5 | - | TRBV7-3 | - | TGTGCCAGCAGCCCAATGGTAGGGGCAGAAGAGATCCAGTACTTC | CASSPMVGAEEIQYF
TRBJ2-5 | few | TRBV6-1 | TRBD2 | TGTGCCAGCAGTGAAGACGGCGGGGGAAAATCGCCCCAGTACTTC | CASSEDGGGKSPQYF
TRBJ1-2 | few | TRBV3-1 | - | TGTGCCAGCAGCCATCAGGACAGTTTTGGCTACACCTTC | CASSHQDSFGYTF
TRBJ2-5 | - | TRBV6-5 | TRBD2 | TGTGCCAGCAATGTAGCGGGAGGGCCGAAGGAGACCCAGTACTTC | CASNVAGGPKETQYF
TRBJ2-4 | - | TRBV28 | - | TGTGCCAGCAGGGAAGGCAGGGACATTCAGTACTTC | CASREGRDIQYF
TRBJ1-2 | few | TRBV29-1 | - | TGCAGCGTTGTTGAGGGGCTGGACTATGGCTACACCTTC | CSVVEGLDYGYTF
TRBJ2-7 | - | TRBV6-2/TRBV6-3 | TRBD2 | TGTGCCAGCAGTTCGGGGGGACCTTTGCACGAGCAGTACTTC | CASSSGGPLHEQYF
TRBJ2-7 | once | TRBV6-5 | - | TGTGCCAGCAAGCACGGCCGTACAGGGCCCCACGAGCAGTACTTC | CASKHGRTGPHEQYF
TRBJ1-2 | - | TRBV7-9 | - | TGTGCCAGCAGCTTAGCGTTCAGCTATGGCTACACCTTC | CASSLAFSYGYTF
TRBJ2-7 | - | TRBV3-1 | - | TGTGCCAGCAGCCAAGCTACACTCTCCTACGAGCAGTACTTC | CASSQATLSYEQYF
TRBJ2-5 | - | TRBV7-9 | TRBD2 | TGTGCCAGCAGCTGGGGACTAGCGGGAGGGCGACAAGAGACCCAGTACTTC | CASSWGLAGGRQETQYF
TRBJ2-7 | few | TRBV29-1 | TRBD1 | TGCAGCGTTGAGTTAGAGTTTATTGACAGGGGCTCCTACGAGCAGTACTTC | CSVELEFIDRGSYEQYF
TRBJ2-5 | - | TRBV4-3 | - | TGCGCCAGCAGCCAAGGGTCGTCCGGGTACGAGACCCAGTACTTC | CASSQGSSGYETQYF
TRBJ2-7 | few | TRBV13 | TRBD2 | TGTGCCAGCAGCTTGGGGCTAGCGGGGGGCGACGAGCAGTACTTC | CASSLGLAGGDEQYF
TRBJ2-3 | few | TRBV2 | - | TGTGCCAGCAGTTCCCTTGGAGCGCAAGCAGATACGCAGTATTTT | CASSSLGAQADTQYF
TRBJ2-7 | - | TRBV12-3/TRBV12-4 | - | TGTGCCAGCAGTTTACTGGGGCCCTACGAGCAGTACTTC | CASSLLGPYEQYF
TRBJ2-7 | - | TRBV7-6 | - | TGTGCCAGCAGCCCCTACCCAGTCAGGGAATCCCCATCCTACGAGCAGTACTTC | CASSPYPVRESPSYEQYF
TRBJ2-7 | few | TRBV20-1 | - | TGCAGTGCTAGAGCCGATCTCTCTGTTGGGGACATCTCCTACGAGCAGTACTTC | CSARADLSVGDISYEQYF
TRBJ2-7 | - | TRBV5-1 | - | TGCGCCAGCAGCTTGGCCCAACAGGGTTACGAGCAGTACTTC | CASSLAQQGYEQYF
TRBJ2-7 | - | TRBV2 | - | TGTGCCAGCAGTGAAGTGGGGCGAACATCGACCTACGAGCAGTACTTC | CASSEVGRTSTYEQYF
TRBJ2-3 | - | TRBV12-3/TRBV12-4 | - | TGTGCCAGCAGCGGAGAGGGGCCAGATGCGCAGTATTTT | CASSGEGPDAQYF
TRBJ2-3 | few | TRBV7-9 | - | TGTGCCAGCAGCCCCCCGGAGTATTTT | CASSPPEYF
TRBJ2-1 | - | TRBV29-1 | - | TGCAGCGCCCCTAGCCTGGGGTACAATGAGCAGTTCTTC | CSAPSLGYNEQFF
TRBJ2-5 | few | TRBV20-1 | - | TGCAGTGCTCGAAGTGGGAGGACCCAGTACTTC | CSARSGRTQYF
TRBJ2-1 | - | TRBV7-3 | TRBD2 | TGTGCCAGCAGCTTAGGCCCCAAGGGACTAGCGGACAATGAGCAGTTCTTC | CASSLGPKGLADNEQFF
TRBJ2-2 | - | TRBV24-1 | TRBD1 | TGTGCCACCAGTGGCCAGGGGGCGACCGGGGAGCTGTTTTTT | CATSGQGATGELFF
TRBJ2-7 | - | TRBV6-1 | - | TGTGCCAGCAGTGCGGACGTCTACGAGCAGTACTTC | CASSADVYEQYF
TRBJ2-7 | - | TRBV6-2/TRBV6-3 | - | TGTGCCAGCAGTTATCGGGGCAGGGACTACGAGCAGTACTTC | CASSYRGRDYEQYF
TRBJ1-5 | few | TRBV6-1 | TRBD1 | TGTGCCAGCAGTAAACAGGGGGTCGAGCCCCAGCATTTT | CASSKQGVEPQHF
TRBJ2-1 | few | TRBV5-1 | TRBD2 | TGCGCCAGCAGCTGGGCGGGAGGGTCCTACAATGAGCAGTTCTTC | CASSWAGGSYNEQFF